This T cell receptor (beta chain) is drawn from a study of OX40 agonist ivuxolimab in advanced cancers. V lost 3 bases and J lost 2; bases outside the gene matches: 5. The germline CDR1 and CDR2 sequences are SGHRS and YFSETQ. The CDR3 sequence is 14 residues long. Sequenced by immunoSEQ multiplex PCR; TCRdb stores in-frame clones only, minus some. The sample includes about 99,000 clones, about 96% of them seen just once. The TCR was taken from an adult with an advanced solid tumor such as melanoma, head and neck, liver or kidney cancer. The sample in question was CD4+ or CD8+ T cells sorted from blood, obtained in a trial of the OX40 agonist ivuxolimab. The chain has TRBV5-1 and TRBJ2-7; 7 bases match TRBD1. The CDR3 is CASSSKGQPYEQYF. For the CDR3, the DNA is TGCGCCAGCAGCTCGAAGGGACAGCCCTACGAGCAGTACTTC.